The rows below give T cell receptor beta chains drawn from one sample of a study of T cell repertoires in cytomegalovirus infection. TCRdb re-derived calls from the reads in MiXCR, one entry per CDR3 protein. The sample yields about 470,000 distinct CDR3 sequences, about 42% seen once. No antigen is known for these receptors. Sequenced here: cultured PBMCs, sampled from culture after CMV antigen stimulation. These receptors came from a human donor in good health (CMV status not recorded). Some clones in this sample may be carry-over from other donors' samples. Both conserved end residues are part of each CDR3. The D gene is left open where the match is weak. Where a row states a size, it is once, few, many or the class of an expanded clone; other rows omit it.

d_call clone_size j_call v_call cdr3_aa cdr3_nt
. few TRBJ1-5 TRBV6-1 CASSDWPGRQPQHF TGTGCCAGCAGTGATTGGCCCGGGAGACAGCCCCAGCATTTT
TRBD2 . TRBJ2-7 TRBV7-9 CASSLTPGTSPYEQYF TGTGCCAGCAGCTTAACTCCGGGGACTAGTCCCTACGAGCAGTACTTC
. . TRBJ2-7 TRBV19 CASSIPGAGGDEQYF TGTGCCAGTAGTATCCCCGGGGCCGGGGGCGACGAGCAGTACTTC
. few TRBJ2-3 TRBV7-2 CASSSLISTDTQYF TGTGCCAGCAGCTCACTAATTAGCACAGATACGCAGTATTTT
TRBD2 few TRBJ2-3 TRBV7-8 CASSFRGLAGEGDTQYF TGTGCCAGCAGCTTCCGGGGCCTAGCGGGAGAGGGAGATACGCAGTATTTT
. many TRBJ1-1 TRBV7-9 CASSPRGTEAFF TGTGCCAGCAGTCCAAGGGGGACTGAAGCTTTCTTT
. many TRBJ1-1 TRBV7-2 CASSLQLNTEAFF TGTGCCAGCAGCTTACAACTGAACACTGAAGCTTTCTTT
. . TRBJ1-2 TRBV27 CASSPRPAYGYTF TGTGCCAGCAGCCCGAGGCCGGCCTATGGCTACACCTTC
. once TRBJ2-3 TRBV12-3/TRBV12-4 CASSSLLGRGTDTQYF TGTGCCAGCAGTTCCCTTTTGGGGCGGGGCACAGATACGCAGTATTTT
TRBD2 few TRBJ2-6 TRBV7-6 CASSLVSGRSGANVLTF TGTGCCAGCAGCTTAGTTAGCGGGAGGTCTGGGGCCAACGTCCTGACTTTC
. many TRBJ1-6 TRBV7-9 CASSFPSSYNSPLHF TGTGCCAGCAGCTTCCCAAGCTCCTATAATTCACCCCTCCACTTT
. . TRBJ2-3 TRBV10-3 CAISESEARARNTQYF TGTGCCATCAGTGAGTCTGAGGCCCGGGCTCGGAATACGCAGTATTTT
. few TRBJ1-1 TRBV5-8 CASRHPTKFMNTEAFF TGTGCCAGCAGGCACCCTACGAAGTTCATGAACACTGAAGCTTTCTTT
. few TRBJ2-3 TRBV6-1 CASSEGIYTQYF TGTGCCAGCAGTGAAGGAATATATACGCAGTATTTT
. . TRBJ1-2 TRBV7-9 CASSSITGQIGYTF TGTGCCAGCAGCTCCATAACGGGACAAATTGGCTACACCTTC
TRBD2 many TRBJ2-3 TRBV7-2 CASSARLAGTSDTQYF TGTGCCAGCAGCGCCAGACTAGCGGGGACATCAGATACGCAGTATTTT
TRBD2 . TRBJ2-1 TRBV6-1 CASSELGLSGHNEQFF TGTGCCAGCAGTGAACTGGGACTAAGCGGCCACAATGAGCAGTTCTTC
TRBD2 few TRBJ2-5 TRBV7-2 CASSPVRTAGGTQYF TGTGCCAGCAGCCCCGTGCGGACTGCGGGGGGGACCCAGTACTTC
. . TRBJ2-7 TRBV19 CASSYRDYEQYF TGTGCCAGTTCCTATCGGGACTACGAGCAGTACTTC
TRBD2 . TRBJ2-1 TRBV6-2/TRBV6-3 CASSYLGGGNNNEQFF TGTGCCAGCAGTTACTTGGGGGGGGGGAATAACAATGAGCAGTTCTTC
. . TRBJ1-4 TRBV7-8 CASSTGTTNEKLFF TGTGCCAGCAGCACCGGGACAACTAATGAAAAACTGTTTTTT
. few TRBJ1-1 TRBV7-6 CASSLAPPGMNTEAFF TGTGCCAGCAGCTTAGCCCCCCCGGGGATGAACACTGAAGCTTTCTTT
. many TRBJ2-2 TRBV7-6 CASSRSSSAGELFF TGTGCCAGCAGTCGAAGTAGTTCGGCCGGGGAGCTGTTTTTT
. . TRBJ2-7 TRBV7-2 CASSQWDEGWDEQYF TGTGCCAGCAGCCAATGGGATGAGGGGTGGGACGAGCAGTACTTC
. many TRBJ2-5 TRBV7-8 CASSFGRVGETQYF TGTGCCAGCAGCTTTGGCAGGGTGGGGGAGACCCAGTACTTC
. . TRBJ2-3 TRBV6-5 CASSYSSPSDTQYF TGTGCCAGCAGTTACTCGAGTCCCTCGGATACGCAGTATTTT
. . TRBJ1-1 TRBV6-5 CASNPQGYTEAFF TGTGCCAGCAATCCCCAGGGGTACACTGAAGCTTTCTTT
. few TRBJ1-2 TRBV7-4 CASSLAVQALNYGYTF TGTGCCAGCAGCTTAGCTGTACAGGCCTTGAACTATGGCTACACCTTC
. . TRBJ1-1 TRBV4-1 CASSQGRQNTEAFF TGCGCCAGCAGCCAAGGACGTCAGAACACTGAAGCTTTCTTT
. few TRBJ1-1 TRBV12-3/TRBV12-4 CASSLRAGATEAFF TGTGCCAGCAGTTTGAGGGCGGGGGCCACTGAAGCTTTCTTT
. once TRBJ1-4 TRBV2 CASKWGNDNEKLFF TGTGCCAGCAAATGGGGGAATGATAATGAAAAACTGTTTTTT
. . TRBJ2-5 TRBV7-2 CASSLGTVETQYF TGTGCCAGCAGCTTAGGGACCGTAGAGACCCAGTACTTC
. . TRBJ1-1 TRBV12-5 CASGQGSEAFF TGTGCTAGTGGTCAGGGATCCGAAGCTTTCTTT
. . TRBJ1-6 TRBV14 CASSQDRTTSPLHF TGTGCCAGCAGCCAAGACCGGACGACATCACCCCTCCACTTT
. . TRBJ2-1 TRBV2 CASSPRAGTYNEQFF TGTGCCAGCAGCCCCAGGGCGGGAACCTACAATGAGCAGTTCTTC
. few TRBJ2-2 TRBV5-4 CASSFVLGTGELFF TGTGCCAGCAGCTTCGTGCTGGGGACCGGGGAGCTGTTTTTT
. . TRBJ2-7 TRBV27 CASSFGSGSYEQYF TGTGCCAGCAGTTTTGGTTCAGGCAGCTACGAGCAGTACTTC
. . TRBJ2-3 TRBV2 CASGRTSTDTQYF TGTGCCAGCGGGAGAACCAGCACAGATACGCAGTATTTT
TRBD1 few TRBJ2-1 TRBV7-2 CASSPRQGTYNEQFF TGTGCCAGCAGCCCCCGACAGGGCACCTACAATGAGCAGTTCTTC
TRBD1 . TRBJ2-1 TRBV19 CASSLQGEGYNEQFF TGTGCCAGTAGTTTACAGGGGGAAGGCTACAATGAGCAGTTCTTC
TRBD1 few TRBJ1-1 TRBV7-2 CASSRDRGTEAFF TGTGCCAGCAGCCGGGACAGGGGCACTGAAGCTTTCTTT
TRBD1 . TRBJ2-5 TRBV7-8 CASSSDRGYGTQYF TGTGCCAGCAGCTCTGACAGGGGTTACGGGACCCAGTACTTC
. . TRBJ1-1 TRBV12-3/TRBV12-4 CASTSEGTEAFF TGTGCCAGCACCTCCGAAGGGACAGAAGCTTTCTTT
. . TRBJ2-2 TRBV5-4 CASSIQGNTGELFF TGTGCCAGCAGCATACAGGGGAACACCGGGGAGCTGTTTTTT
. . TRBJ2-5 TRBV7-2 CASSLINSSQLYRETQYF TGTGCCAGCAGCTTAATTAATTCGTCCCAGTTGTATCGGGAGACCCAGTACTTC
. . TRBJ1-5 TRBV27 CASSSLTGDSNQPQHF TGTGCCAGCAGTTCCCTGACAGGAGATAGCAATCAGCCCCAGCATTTT
. . TRBJ2-5 TRBV4-1 CASSQMGETQYF TGCGCCAGCAGCCAGATGGGGGAGACCCAGTACTTC
. . TRBJ2-2 TRBV18 CASSPLKGQNTGELFF TGTGCCAGCTCACCATTGAAGGGACAGAACACCGGGGAGCTGTTTTTT
. . TRBJ2-3 TRBV11-2 CASRTWGGAVSTDTQYF TGTGCCAGCAGAACCTGGGGGGGCGCGGTCAGCACAGATACGCAGTATTTT